This T cell receptor (beta chain) was captured in a study of radiation and T cells in renal cell carcinoma. Study-level background: Nephrectomy followed 15 Gy stereotactic body radiation by 4 weeks. Broader study findings: Baseline intratumoral clonotype presence is unknown without pretreatment biopsies. Top tumor clonotypes rose in blood 2 weeks post-radiation, then contracted.

TCRdb keeps only in-frame clones here, not all; method: immunoSEQ multiplex PCR. The table records some 120,000 clones, roughly four fifths of them present only once. Concerning this clone itself: Its specificity is not known.

V shed 0 bases and J shed 6 bases, with 15 bases lying between them. CDR1 is SGHRS, CDR2 YFSETQ, per germline. CDR3 length: 15 residues. Time point given: blood 2 weeks post-SBRT. Noted treatment: 15 Gy SBRT to primary tumor, nephrectomy 4 weeks later. Radiation-treated patients gave blood at baseline, week 2 and week 4. V is TRBV5-1 and J is TRBJ1-2; maybe TRBD1 (6 bases). This receptor was identified in a woman aged 55-75 years with renal cell carcinoma. The source material was blood, sampled from a patient whose treatment included radiotherapy and nephrectomy. The DNA for the CDR3 is TGCGCCAGCAGCTTGGCGGGGAAGGGGGTGGATGGCTACACCTTC. It is translated as CASSLAGKGVDGYTF.